A single sample is the source of the 15 T cell receptor beta chains below, sequenced in a study of cytomegalovirus exposure and HLA in healthy donors. The PCR employed 60 Vbeta primers together with 13 Jbeta primers. Some clones are missing from TCRdb's copy, which holds only in-frame ones; the method was immunoSEQ multiplex PCR. Seen here are under 250,000 clones, around 81% observed once, and the top ten hold around 8%. The sample taken for sequencing was PBMCs. The receptor set was obtained from a woman aged 55-75 years in good health and CMV-seropositive.

The rearrangement uses TRBV6-6 and TRBJ1-5; 7 nucleotides line up with TRBD1. V lost 5 bases to trimming and J lost 7 bases; unmatched junction nucleotides: 14. Per the germline V gene, CDR1 is MNHNY and CDR2 is SVGAGI (reference sequence). There are 16 residues in the CDR3. The CDR3, as DNA: TGTGCCAGCAGTACAACAGGGGCCACGAGCCTGCAGCCCCAGCATTTT. This codes for CASSTTGATSLQPQHF.

There are a few counts of this clone. An end of the junction does not agree with germline; a read error may underlie this. This chain links TRBV6-1 with TRBJ1-1; 8 bases line up with TRBD1. The CDR3 contains 15 residues. Germline CDR1 and CDR2: MNHNS and SASEGT. CDR3: CASSEERDRLMSVPF. In nucleotides, the CDR3 is TGTGCCAGCAGTGAAGAAAGGGACAGGTTGATGAGTGTGCCTTTT.

This chain joins TRBV9 and TRBJ1-3; D is perhaps TRBD1 (5 bases). The germline V gene has CDR1 SGDLS and CDR2 YYNGEE. There are 15 residues in the CDR3. The V and J ends lost 4 bases and 0 bases respectively, with 11 bases between them. The CDR3 spells CASSPQGNSGNTIYF. The CDR3 DNA sequence: TGTGCCAGCAGCCCTCAGGGAAACTCTGGAAACACCATATATTTT. Combining the CDR3 with reference TRBV9 and TRBJ1-3 gives the whole variable domain DSGVTQTPKHLITATGQRVTLRCSPRSGDLSVYWYQQSLDQGLQFLIQYYNGEERAKGNILERFSAQQFPDLHSELNLSSLELGDSALYFCASSPQGNSGNTIYFGEGSWLTVV.

CDR3 DNA: TGTGCCAGCAGTTCCGACAGATACGCACAAGAGACCCAGTACTTC. It yields the protein CASSSDRYAQETQYF. The chain uses TRBV28 and TRBJ2-5; tentative D call: TRBD1 (5 bases). The length of the CDR3 is 15 residues. CDR1 and CDR2 (germline): MDHEN, SYDVKM. Trimming pared 4 bases from V and 2 bases from J, leaving 14 bases between.

V gene TRBV5-4 combines with J gene TRBJ2-7; 10 bases are shared with TRBD2. The CDR3 consists of 14 residues. Germline CDR1 reads SGHNT; CDR2 reads YYREEE (reference sequence). Losses at the gene ends were 4 bases for V and 2 bases for J; bases not matched to a gene: 3. The CDR3 region has the DNA TGTGCCAGCAGCGGGACTAGCGATCCCTACGAGCAGTACTTC. It yields the protein CASSGTSDPYEQYF. Full variable domain (rest looked up from reference TRBV5-4 and TRBJ2-7): ETGVTQSPTHLIKTRGQQVTLRCSSQSGHNTVSWYQQALGQGPQFIFQYYREEENGRGNFPPRFSGLQFPNYSSELNVNALELDDSALYLCASSGTSDPYEQYFGPGTRLTVT.

This chain uses TRBV30 with TRBJ1-1; D unresolved. The CDR3 covers 15 residues. V was clipped by 0 bases and J by 2 bases, with 13 bases between them. Germline CDR1 is GTSNPN and CDR2 is SVGIG (reference sequence). The CDR3 protein is CAWSVFTTHNTEAFF. The CDR3 DNA reads as TGTGCCTGGAGTGTATTTACTACACACAACACTGAAGCTTTCTTT.

This clone was counted between two and nine times. The chain recombines TRBV4-2 with TRBJ1-4; 8 bases match TRBD1. Trimming took 4 bases from V and 5 from J; bases not matched to a gene: 3. The CDR3 consists of 14 residues. CDR1 LGHNA and CDR2 YNFKEQ come from the germline V gene. The CDR3 nucleotides read TGTGCCAGCAGCCTCGGACAGGGAAATGAAAAACTGTTTTTT. Translation: CASSLGQGNEKLFF.

In nucleotides, the CDR3 is TGTGCCAGTAGTATAGATGGGGGGATGGAGACCCAGTACTTC. This encodes CASSIDGGMETQYF. The genes are TRBV19 and TRBJ2-5; tentative D call: TRBD2 (6 bases). CDR3 length: 14 amino acids. Germline V CDR1 and CDR2: LNHDA, SQIVND (reference sequence). Deletions cut 0 bases from V and 5 bases from J, with 10 bases between.

V gene TRBV30 combines with J gene TRBJ1-2; 10 positions match TRBD1. The CDR3 is 13 residues long. Germline CDR1 is GTSNPN and CDR2 is SVGIG (reference sequence). Losses at the gene ends were 3 bases for V and 5 bases for J; bases not matched to a gene: 3. The CDR3 coding sequence is TGTGCCTGGAGGGGGGACAGGGGTTATGGCTACACCTTC. Translating it yields CAWRGDRGYGYTF.

V usage is TRBV14 and J usage is TRBJ2-3, with D possibly being TRBD1 (6 bases). Trimming left V 4 bases short and J 4 bases short, with 12 bases between. Germline CDR1 SGHDN, CDR2 FVKESK. The CDR3 has 14 residues. The CDR3 region has the DNA TGTGCCAGCAGCCGTGGCAGGGGTCCAGATACGCAGTATTTT. This gives the protein CASSRGRGPDTQYF.

This chain connects TRBV11-2 to TRBJ2-1, with 8 bases matching TRBD2. Germline assignment: CDR1 SGHAT and CDR2 FQNNGV. This CDR3 has 16 residues. With 0 bases clipped from V and 2 bases from J, the junction kept 3 bases outside the gene matches. The CDR3 DNA follows: TGTGCCAGCAGCTTAGAAGGTAGCGGGACCTACAATGAGCAGTTCTTC. Translation gives CASSLEGSGTYNEQFF.

CDR3 loop: CASSLVRPGTTNNEQYF. CDR3 nucleotides: TGCGCCAGCAGCTTGGTCAGACCCGGGACAACGAACAACGAGCAGTACTTC. The rearrangement uses TRBV5-1 and TRBJ2-5, with D possibly matching TRBD1 (6 bases). The DNA end is more similar to TRBJ2-7, so the J call may be wrong. There are 17 residues in the CDR3. The V gene's germline CDR1 is SGHRS and CDR2 YFSETQ.

The chain has TRBV4-1 and TRBJ2-3, with a weak D call TRBD2 (6 bases). This CDR3 is built from 16 residues. CDR1 and CDR2 from the germline V gene are MGHRA and YSYEKL. V lost 4 bases to trimming and J lost 3 bases, with 17 bases between them. Written as DNA, the CDR3 is TGCGCCAGCAGCCTCATGGTTACTAGCATGACAGATACGCAGTATTTT. Residues: CASSLMVTSMTDTQYF.

This clone was counted once. The chain carries TRBV5-4 and TRBJ2-2, with D hard to call. Per germline, CDR1 SGHNT and CDR2 YYREEE (reference sequence). V was shortened by 4 bases and J by 1 base, with 11 bases between the two germline ends. CDR3 length: 15 amino acids. Here the CDR3 reads CASSLRDLNTGELFF. CDR3 in DNA: TGTGCCAGCAGCCTTCGAGACTTGAACACCGGGGAGCTGTTTTTT.

The chain is built from TRBV7-9 and TRBJ2-6; D is perhaps TRBD2 (5 bases). Germline V gene data show CDR1 as SEHNR and CDR2 as FQNEAQ (reference sequence). The V end lost 2 bases, the J end lost 0 bases, and 14 bases lay between the germline ends. CDR3 length: 18 amino acids. DNA for the CDR3: TGTGCCAGCAGCTTATCAGGACTGCTCCTCTCTGGGGCCAACGTCCTGACTTTC. It translates to CASSLSGLLLSGANVLTF.